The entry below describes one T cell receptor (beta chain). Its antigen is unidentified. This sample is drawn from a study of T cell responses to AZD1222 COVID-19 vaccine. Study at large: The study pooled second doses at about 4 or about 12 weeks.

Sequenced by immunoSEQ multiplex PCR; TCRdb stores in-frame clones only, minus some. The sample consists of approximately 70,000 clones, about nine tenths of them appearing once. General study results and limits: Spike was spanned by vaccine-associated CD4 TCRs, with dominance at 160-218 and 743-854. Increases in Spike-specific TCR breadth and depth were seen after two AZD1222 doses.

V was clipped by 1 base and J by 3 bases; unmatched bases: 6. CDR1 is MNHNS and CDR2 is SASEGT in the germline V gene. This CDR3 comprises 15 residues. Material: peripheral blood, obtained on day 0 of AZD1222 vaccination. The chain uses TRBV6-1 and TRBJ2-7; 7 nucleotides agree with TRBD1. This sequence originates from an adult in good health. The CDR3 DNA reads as TGTGCCAGCAGTGAAGTCTTCGGACAGGACTACGAGCAGTACTTC. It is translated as CASSEVFGQDYEQYF.